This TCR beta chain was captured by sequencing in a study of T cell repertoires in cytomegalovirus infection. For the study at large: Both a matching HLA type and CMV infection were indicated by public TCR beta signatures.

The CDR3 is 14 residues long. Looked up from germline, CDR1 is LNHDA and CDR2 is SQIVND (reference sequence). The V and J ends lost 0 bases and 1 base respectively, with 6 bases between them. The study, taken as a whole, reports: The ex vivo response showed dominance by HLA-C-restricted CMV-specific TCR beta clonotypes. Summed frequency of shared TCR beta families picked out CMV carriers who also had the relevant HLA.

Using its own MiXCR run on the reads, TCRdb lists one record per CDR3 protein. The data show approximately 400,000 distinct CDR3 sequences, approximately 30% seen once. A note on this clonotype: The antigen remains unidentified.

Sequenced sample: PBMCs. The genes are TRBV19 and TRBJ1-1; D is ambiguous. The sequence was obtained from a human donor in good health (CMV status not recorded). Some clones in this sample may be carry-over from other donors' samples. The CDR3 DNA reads TGTGCCAGTAGTATAGAACAGTCGAACACTGAAGCTTTCTTT. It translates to CASSIEQSNTEAFF.